Ten or more counts support the clone carrying this TCR beta chain. Its antigen is currently unknown. The sample comes from a study of naive and memory T cell subsets. Overall study results and limits: Possibly reflecting memory cells re-expressing CD45RA, a few larger clonotypes occurred in naive repertoires, especially CD8. A clonotype means one alpha or beta sequence, not an alpha/beta pair.

This CDR3 has 15 amino acids. V shed 3 bases and J shed 4 bases, with 12 bases lying between them. Two oligonucleotides, mixed equimolar, formed the beta constant-region primer covering TRBC1 and TRBC2. The ligated cDNA underwent four PCR rounds using SP2 and nested alpha and beta constant-region primers. TCRdb passed the UMI-ligation and nested PCR reads through MiXCR, listing each CDR3 protein once. The sample lists 130,000 to 150,000 distinct CDR3 sequences; roughly 22% were seen once. Sequences were obtained from naive CD4+ T cells from blood. The V call is TRBV12-3 or TRBV12-4, the J call TRBJ2-2, with D possibly being TRBD1 (6 bases). This receptor was identified in a human donor in good health. The CDR3 sequence: CASSFVQGTTGELFF. Here the CDR3 DNA reads TGTGCCAGCAGTTTTGTACAGGGAACCACCGGGGAGCTGTTTTTT.